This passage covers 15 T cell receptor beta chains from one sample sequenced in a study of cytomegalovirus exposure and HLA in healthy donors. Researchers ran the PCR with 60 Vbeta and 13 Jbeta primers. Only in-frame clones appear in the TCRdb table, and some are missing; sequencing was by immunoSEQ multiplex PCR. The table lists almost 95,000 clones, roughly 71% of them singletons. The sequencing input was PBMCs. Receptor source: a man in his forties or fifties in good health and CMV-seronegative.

CDR3 protein: CASSDGRSGANVLTF. CDR3 bases: TGTGCCAGCAGCGATGGCCGCTCTGGGGCCAACGTCCTGACTTTC. V gene TRBV4-2 combines with J gene TRBJ2-6; no clear D. V was shortened by 5 bases and J by 0 bases, with 8 bases between the two germline ends. Germline V lookup: CDR1 LGHNA, CDR2 YNFKEQ. The CDR3 extends over 15 amino acids.

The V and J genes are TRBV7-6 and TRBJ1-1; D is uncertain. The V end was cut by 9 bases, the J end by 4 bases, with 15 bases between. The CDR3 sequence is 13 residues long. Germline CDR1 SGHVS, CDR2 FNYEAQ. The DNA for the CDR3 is TGTGCCAGTGTCCGGGCGGGGTCCACTGAAGCTTTCTTT. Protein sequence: CASVRAGSTEAFF.

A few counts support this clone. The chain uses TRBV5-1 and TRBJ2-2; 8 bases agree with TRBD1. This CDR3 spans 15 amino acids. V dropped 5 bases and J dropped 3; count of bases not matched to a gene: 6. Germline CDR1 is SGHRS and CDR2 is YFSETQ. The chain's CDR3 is CASRSGTGYTGELFF. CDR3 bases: TGCGCCAGCAGATCCGGGACAGGATACACCGGGGAGCTGTTTTTT.

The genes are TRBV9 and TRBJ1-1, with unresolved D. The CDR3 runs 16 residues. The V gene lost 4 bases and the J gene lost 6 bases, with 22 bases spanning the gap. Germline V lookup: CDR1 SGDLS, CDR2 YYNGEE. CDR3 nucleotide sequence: TGTGCCAGCAGCTTATTAGGAGCATCCAGCCTAGCTGAAGCTTTCTTT. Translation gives CASSLLGASSLAEAFF.

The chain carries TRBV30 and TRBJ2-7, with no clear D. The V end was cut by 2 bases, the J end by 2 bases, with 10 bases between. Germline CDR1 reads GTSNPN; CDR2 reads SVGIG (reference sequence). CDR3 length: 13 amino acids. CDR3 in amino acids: CAWSSGSPYEQYF. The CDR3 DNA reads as TGTGCCTGGAGTTCAGGTTCGCCCTACGAGCAGTACTTC.

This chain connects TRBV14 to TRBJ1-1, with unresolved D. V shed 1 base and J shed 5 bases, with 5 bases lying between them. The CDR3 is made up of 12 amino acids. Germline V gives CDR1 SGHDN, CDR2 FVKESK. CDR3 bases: TGTGCCAGCAGCCAAGGGAGGACTGAAGCTTTCTTT. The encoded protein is CASSQGRTEAFF.

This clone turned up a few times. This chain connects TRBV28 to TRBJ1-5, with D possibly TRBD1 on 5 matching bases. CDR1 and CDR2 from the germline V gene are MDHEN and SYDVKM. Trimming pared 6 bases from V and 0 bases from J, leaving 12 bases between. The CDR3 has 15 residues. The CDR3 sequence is CASSQDRDSNQPQHF. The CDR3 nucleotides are TGTGCCAGCAGCCAAGACAGAGATAGCAATCAGCCCCAGCATTTT.

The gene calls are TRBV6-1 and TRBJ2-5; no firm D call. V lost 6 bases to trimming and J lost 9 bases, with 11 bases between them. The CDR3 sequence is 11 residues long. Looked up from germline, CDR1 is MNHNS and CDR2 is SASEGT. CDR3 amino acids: CASRLPAAQYF. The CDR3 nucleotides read TGTGCCAGCAGGCTCCCGGCGGCCCAGTACTTC.

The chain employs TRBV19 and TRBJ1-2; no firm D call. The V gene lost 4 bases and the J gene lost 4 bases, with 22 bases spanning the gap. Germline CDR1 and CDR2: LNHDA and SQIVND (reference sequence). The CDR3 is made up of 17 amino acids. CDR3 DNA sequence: TGTGCCAGTAGTACTCCAGACCAGGTCCACCGGGGCTATGGCTACACCTTC. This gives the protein CASSTPDQVHRGYGYTF.

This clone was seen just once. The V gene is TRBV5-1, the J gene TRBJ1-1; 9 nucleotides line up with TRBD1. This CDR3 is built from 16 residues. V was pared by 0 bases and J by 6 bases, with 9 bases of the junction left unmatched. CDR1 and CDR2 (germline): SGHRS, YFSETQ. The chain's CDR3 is CASSLGNTGGVAEAFF. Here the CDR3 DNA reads TGCGCCAGCAGCTTGGGGAACACAGGGGGCGTCGCTGAAGCTTTCTTT. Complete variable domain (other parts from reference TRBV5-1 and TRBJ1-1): KAGVTQTPRYLIKTRGQQVTLSCSPISGHRSVSWYQQTPGQGLQFLFEYFSETQRNKGNFPGRFSGRQFSNSRSEMNVSTLELGDSALYLCASSLGNTGGVAEAFFGQGTRLTVV.

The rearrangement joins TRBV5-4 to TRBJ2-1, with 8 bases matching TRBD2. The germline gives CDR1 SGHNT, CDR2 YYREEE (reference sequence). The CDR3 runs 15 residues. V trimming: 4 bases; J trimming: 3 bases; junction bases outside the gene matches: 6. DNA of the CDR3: TGTGCCAGCAGCCGTCCAGCGGGGGACTACAATGAGCAGTTCTTC. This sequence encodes CASSRPAGDYNEQFF.

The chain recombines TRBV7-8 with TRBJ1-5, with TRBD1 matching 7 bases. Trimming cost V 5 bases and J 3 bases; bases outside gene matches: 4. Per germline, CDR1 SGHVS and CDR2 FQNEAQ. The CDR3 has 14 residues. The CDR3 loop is CASSKTGNNQPQHF. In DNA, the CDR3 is TGTGCCAGCAGCAAGACAGGGAACAATCAGCCCCAGCATTTT.

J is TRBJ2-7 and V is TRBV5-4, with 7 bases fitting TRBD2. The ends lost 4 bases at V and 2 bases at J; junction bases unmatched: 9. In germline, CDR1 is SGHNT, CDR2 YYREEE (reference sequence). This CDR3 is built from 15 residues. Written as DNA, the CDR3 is TGTGCCAGCAGCGCTCGGAGCGGGGCTACCTACGAGCAGTACTTC. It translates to CASSARSGATYEQYF.

CDR3 in amino acids: CASSFTGTGGYGYTF. As DNA, the CDR3 is TGTGCCAGCAGCTTTACCGGGACGGGAGGCTATGGCTACACCTTC. The chain has TRBV7-2 and TRBJ1-2, with D maybe TRBD1 (5 bases). There are 15 residues in the CDR3. V lost 3 bases and J lost 4, with 15 bases in between. CDR1 and CDR2 (germline): SGHTA, FQGNSA. The entire variable domain, with the rest obtained from reference TRBV7-2 and TRBJ1-2, is as follows: GAGVSQSPSNKVTEKGKDVELRCDPISGHTALYWYRQSLGQGLEFLIYFQGNSAPDKSGLPSDRFSAERTGGSVSTLTIQRTQQEDSAVYLCASSFTGTGGYGYTFGSGTRLTVV.

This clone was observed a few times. The CDR3 sequence: CASTLQENYGYTF. CDR3 nucleotides: TGTGCCAGCACCCTACAGGAAAACTATGGCTACACCTTC. This chain connects TRBV2 to TRBJ1-2; D is perhaps TRBD1 (5 bases). The V and J ends lost 7 bases and 2 bases respectively, with 11 bases between them. CDR3 length equals 13 residues. Germline V lookup: CDR1 SNHLY, CDR2 FYNNEI. Full variable domain (remainder filled in from reference TRBV2 and TRBJ1-2): EPEVTQTPSHQVTQMGQEVILRCVPISNHLYFYWYRQILGQKVEFLVSFYNNEISEKSEIFDDQFSVERPDGSNFTLKIRSTKLEDSAMYFCASTLQENYGYTFGSGTRLTVV.